Below are 29 T cell receptor beta chains sequenced from a single sample in a study of CD8+CD57+ T cells in acquired aplastic anemia. Investigators profiled TCR beta VDJ and CDR3 from genomic DNA template. A single record per CDR3 protein comes from TCRdb applying MiXCR to the reads. Counted here are tens of thousands of distinct CDR3 sequences, around 76% occurring once; the ten biggest clones make up roughly 22%. The sample comprised sorted CD4+, CD8+, or CD8+CD57+ T cells (not recorded which) from PBMCs. The receptors shown here come from a human donor in good health, serving as a control.

CDR3 in amino acids: CSVSEGEKLFF. The CDR3 DNA is TGCAGCGTTTCGGAAGGAGAAAAACTGTTTTTT. The chain links TRBV29-1 to TRBJ1-4; D is undetermined. The CDR3 extends over 11 amino acids. Per the germline V gene, CDR1 is SQVTM and CDR2 is ANQGSEA. V dropped 5 bases and J dropped 8 bases, with 9 bases sitting between them.

CDR3 nucleotide sequence: TGCGCCAGCAGCCGGAAACCCAATTCACCCCTCCACTTT. This encodes CASSRKPNSPLHF. The V and J genes are TRBV5-1 and TRBJ1-6, with D hard to call. The CDR3 has 13 amino acids. V shed 4 bases and J shed 7 bases, with 9 bases lying between them. Germline values: CDR1 SGHRS, CDR2 YFSETQ.

The gene calls are TRBV5-4 and TRBJ2-3; the D gene is possibly TRBD1 (5 bases). This CDR3 region has 14 residues. V shed 4 bases and J shed 2 bases, with 11 bases lying between them. Looked up from germline, CDR1 is SGHNT and CDR2 is YYREEE (reference sequence). The DNA for the CDR3 is TGTGCCAGCAGCCCGGAAGGGGACACAGATACGCAGTATTTT. This codes for CASSPEGDTDTQYF.

CDR3 in amino acids: CASSVGDSLHTIYF. The CDR3 nucleotides are TGTGCCAGCAGCGTAGGAGACAGTCTGCACACCATATATTTT. The genes are TRBV9 and TRBJ1-3; the D gene is possibly TRBD1 (5 bases). The CDR3 is made up of 14 amino acids. The germline CDR1 and CDR2 sequences are SGDLS and YYNGEE. V lost 0 bases to trimming and J lost 8 bases, with 12 bases between them. The full variable domain, its missing parts supplied by reference TRBV9 and TRBJ1-3, is DSGVTQTPKHLITATGQRVTLRCSPRSGDLSVYWYQQSLDQGLQFLIQYYNGEERAKGNILERFSAQQFPDLHSELNLSSLELGDSALYFCASSVGDSLHTIYFGEGSWLTVV.

This clonotype was seen once. This chain links TRBV20-1 with TRBJ2-7; tentatively, D is TRBD1 or TRBD2 (5 bases each). Per the germline V gene, CDR1 is DFQATT and CDR2 is SNEGSKA (reference sequence). The CDR3 consists of 14 residues. Trimming left V 1 base short and J 2 bases short, with 12 bases between. CDR3 DNA: TGCAGTGCTAGAGGAGGCAGGGAGCCCTACGAGCAGTACTTC. Its protein is CSARGGREPYEQYF.

The chain joins TRBV2 to TRBJ1-6; D uncertain. V lost 4 bases and J 6 bases, leaving 7 bases between the germline ends. The CDR3 is made up of 13 amino acids. CDR1 SNHLY and CDR2 FYNNEI come from the germline V gene. DNA of the CDR3: TGTGCCAGCAGTGCCTTCCGTAATTCACCCCTCCACTTT. Its protein product is CASSAFRNSPLHF.

The chain joins TRBV10-1 to TRBJ1-2; D is perhaps TRBD1 (6 bases). V lost 6 bases, J lost 6 bases, and 14 bases lay in between. The CDR3 sequence is 13 residues long. CDR1 is WNHNN, CDR2 SYGVQD, per germline (reference sequence). The DNA of the CDR3 is TGCGCCAGCAGGAGTCGACAGGTTGATGGCTACACCTTC. Its protein is CASRSRQVDGYTF.

This chain links TRBV19 with TRBJ2-7; TRBD1 matches at 10 bases. The J segment lost 2 bases and the V segment lost 9 bases, leaving 7 bases of the junction unmatched. The germline V gene has CDR1 LNHDA and CDR2 SQIVND (reference sequence). The CDR3 runs 14 residues. The chain's CDR3 is CASSWTGGTYEQYF. CDR3 bases: TGTGCCAGCAGCTGGACAGGGGGTACCTACGAGCAGTACTTC.

To note about this clonotype: The CDR3 end shows no conserved phenylalanine or tryptophan, and so a read error is likely. The CDR3 spells CATSRDGQSNQPQHS. The CDR3 DNA is TGTGCCACCAGCAGAGACGGACAAAGCAATCAGCCCCAGCATTCT. This chain uses TRBV15 with TRBJ1-5, with D tentatively TRBD1 (5 bases). The CDR3 is 15 amino acids. Germline loops: CDR1 LNHNV, CDR2 YYDKDF (reference sequence). V shed 0 bases and J shed 1 base, with 7 bases lying between them.

The genes are TRBV6-1 and TRBJ2-7; tentatively, D is TRBD1 (6 bases). The CDR3 extends over 14 amino acids. Looked up from germline, CDR1 is MNHNS and CDR2 is SASEGT. The germline V and J ends were trimmed by 7 bases and 1 base, with 14 bases remaining between them. Here the CDR3 reads CASTRTGQSYEQYF. The CDR3 DNA is TGTGCCAGCACCCGGACTGGACAGTCCTACGAGCAGTACTTC.

The CDR3 is CASRDSTNYGYTF. Here the CDR3 DNA reads TGCGCCAGCAGGGACAGCACCAACTATGGCTACACCTTC. The chain joins TRBV10-2 to TRBJ1-2; the D gene is possibly TRBD1 (6 bases). CDR1 and CDR2 from the germline V gene are WSHSY and SAAADI. V was cut by 6 bases and J by 2 bases, with 10 bases left in between. This CDR3 is built from 13 residues.

V usage is TRBV4-2 and J usage is TRBJ1-2; D ambiguous. This CDR3 contains 13 residues. V lost 0 bases, J lost 4 bases, and 6 bases lay in between. Per germline, CDR1 LGHNA and CDR2 YNFKEQ. This chain's CDR3 is CASSQDLAYGYTF. The CDR3 nucleotides are TGTGCCAGCAGCCAAGATCTAGCCTATGGCTACACCTTC.

This rearrangement joins TRBV9 to TRBJ1-1; D is perhaps TRBD1 (5 bases). With 0 bases removed from V and 8 bases from J, the gap between germline ends came to 14 bases. The V gene's germline CDR1 is SGDLS and CDR2 YYNGEE. The CDR3 covers 14 residues. The CDR3: CASSVAMTDYEAFF. In nucleotides, the CDR3 is TGTGCCAGCAGCGTAGCTATGACAGACTACGAAGCTTTCTTT. Filled out from reference TRBV9 and TRBJ1-1, the complete variable domain reads DSGVTQTPKHLITATGQRVTLRCSPRSGDLSVYWYQQSLDQGLQFLIQYYNGEERAKGNILERFSAQQFPDLHSELNLSSLELGDSALYFCASSVAMTDYEAFFGQGTRLTVV.

This clonotype showed up just once. The chain uses TRBV5-4 and TRBJ1-6; D unclear. Germline V gene sequence: CDR1 SGHNT, CDR2 YYREEE (reference sequence). Trimming pared 0 bases from V and 9 bases from J, leaving 10 bases between. This CDR3 has 14 amino acids. CDR3 DNA sequence: TGTGCCAGCAGCTTGGCGCCGGACGGTTCACCCCTCCACTTT. It codes for CASSLAPDGSPLHF.

This chain uses TRBV7-8 with TRBJ2-3, with TRBD2 identical over 10 bases. CDR1 is SGHVS, CDR2 FQNEAQ, per germline. The CDR3 is made up of 15 amino acids. The trim removed 1 base at V and 4 bases at J, leaving 2 bases unmatched. DNA for the CDR3: TGTGCCAGCAGCTTAGAGCGGGGGGGCCCAGATACGCAGTATTTT. It yields the protein CASSLERGGPDTQYF.

CDR3 sequence: CSARTSGANVLTF. The CDR3 DNA reads TGCAGCGCTAGGACTTCTGGGGCCAACGTCCTGACTTTC. The chain combines TRBV29-1 with TRBJ2-6; D might be TRBD2 (5 bases). Germline CDR1 reads SQVTM; CDR2 reads ANQGSEA. The CDR3 is made up of 13 amino acids. Between the trimmed V and J ends, which lost 7 bases and 1 base, there was a span of 8 bases.

This chain uses TRBV29-1 with TRBJ2-1, with D hard to call. There are 14 residues in the CDR3. Germline values: CDR1 SQVTM, CDR2 ANQGSEA. V shed 7 bases and J shed 1 base, with 14 bases lying between them. CDR3 DNA sequence: TGCAGCGGCGTCTTCGTGAGTTCCTACAATGAGCAGTTCTTC. Protein: CSGVFVSSYNEQFF.

The V gene is TRBV2, the J gene TRBJ2-3, with 10 bases aligning to TRBD2. The CDR3 runs to 15 residues. Per the germline V gene, CDR1 is SNHLY and CDR2 is FYNNEI. With V trimmed by 7 bases and J by 6 bases, 10 bases remained unmatched. The CDR3 sequence is CASTGYSGRRDTQYF. The CDR3, as DNA: TGTGCCAGCACTGGCTATAGCGGGAGGCGGGATACGCAGTATTTT.

Comment on this clonotype: Here the CDR3 omits its conserved ending phenylalanine or tryptophan, so a read error is the likely source. This rearrangement joins TRBV6-5 to TRBJ1-4, with D possibly matching TRBD1 (6 bases). Germline V gene sequence: CDR1 MNHEY, CDR2 SVGAGI. The CDR3 loop spans 15 amino acids. The CDR3 sequence: CASSYRQAINEKLFS. The CDR3 DNA reads TGCGCCAGCAGTTACCGACAGGCCATCAATGAAAAACTGTTTTCT.

The table lists this clonotype with a count of one. The chain combines TRBV19 with TRBJ2-7, with D maybe TRBD1 (5 bases). Germline lookup yields CDR1 LNHDA and CDR2 SQIVND (reference sequence). The CDR3 runs 13 residues. Trimming cost V 7 bases and J 3 bases, with 13 bases left between them. CDR3 sequence reads: CASNQGFLYEQYF. The CDR3 DNA follows: TGTGCCAGTAATCAGGGATTCCTCTACGAGCAGTACTTC.

Many counts were recorded for this clonotype. V is TRBV20-1 and J is TRBJ1-1, with D maybe TRBD1 (6 bases). V was clipped by 4 bases and J by 3 bases, with 12 bases between them. This CDR3 spans 13 amino acids. In germline, CDR1 is DFQATT, CDR2 SNEGSKA (reference sequence). The CDR3: CSAKGGRDTEAFF. The CDR3 region has the DNA TGCAGTGCTAAGGGGGGCAGGGACACTGAAGCTTTCTTT.

This sequence joins TRBV29-1 and TRBJ2-7; TRBD2 agrees at 15 bases. J was trimmed by 2 bases and V by 8 bases; bases with no gene match: 10. CDR1 SQVTM and CDR2 ANQGSEA come from the germline V gene. The length of the CDR3 is 16 residues. This CDR3 reads CSSYTRTSGGAYEQYF. The CDR3 region has the DNA TGCAGCAGTTATACTAGGACTAGCGGGGGGGCCTACGAGCAGTACTTC.

Relative to its sample, this clonotype is medium-sized. This sequence joins TRBV20-1 and TRBJ2-1; 12 bases match TRBD2. There are 14 residues in the CDR3. After removal of 6 bases from V and 7 bases from J, the junction contained 7 bases not matched to a gene. Germline CDR1 and CDR2: DFQATT and SNEGSKA (reference sequence). The CDR3 sequence is CSATLAGGPNEQFF. The CDR3, as DNA: TGCAGTGCGACTCTAGCGGGGGGGCCGAATGAGCAGTTCTTC.

This clonotype was picked up a small number of times. This chain uses TRBV10-3 with TRBJ1-5; a possible D gene is TRBD1 (5 bases). Looked up from germline, CDR1 is ENHRY and CDR2 is SYGVKD. Trimming removed 5 bases at V and 1 base at J, with 12 bases between. The CDR3 has 15 residues. Here the CDR3 reads CAISSGGGSNQPQHF. CDR3 in DNA: TGTGCCATCAGTTCGGGGGGAGGAAGCAATCAGCCCCAGCATTTT.

The genes are TRBV3-1 and TRBJ2-7; weak D call: TRBD2 (5 bases). This CDR3 is built from 16 residues. Germline CDR1 reads LGHDT; CDR2 reads YNNKEL (reference sequence). V was clipped by 0 bases and J by 2 bases, with 14 bases between them. The CDR3 loop reads CASSQERGIIAYEQYF. DNA of the CDR3: TGTGCCAGCAGCCAAGAACGAGGGATTATCGCCTACGAGCAGTACTTC.

The J gene is TRBJ2-3, the V gene TRBV6-1, with a possible D match to TRBD1 (5 bases). The germline gives CDR1 MNHNS, CDR2 SASEGT. V was cut by 4 bases and J by 9 bases, with 8 bases left in between. The CDR3 contains 11 residues. CDR3 amino acids: CASSVKGTQYF. The DNA for the CDR3 is TGTGCCAGCAGTGTGAAGGGGACGCAGTATTTT.

This chain connects TRBV20-1 to TRBJ1-1; D unresolved. Germline CDR1 is DFQATT and CDR2 is SNEGSKA (reference sequence). The CDR3 consists of 14 residues. The V end was cut by 5 bases, the J end by 1 base, with 14 bases between. The CDR3, as DNA: TGCAGTGCTGGGTTTGGCGGCACGAACACTGAAGCTTTCTTT. It yields the protein CSAGFGGTNTEAFF.

This clonotype appeared a few times. The chain employs TRBV11-2 and TRBJ2-2; the D is unclear. Germline V gene lookup returns CDR1 SGHAT and CDR2 FQNNGV. Trimming took 0 bases from V and 1 from J, leaving 9 bases between them. The CDR3 consists of 16 residues. The CDR3 nucleotides are TGTGCCAGCAGCTTAGATTCTAGACGGAACACCGGGGAGCTGTTTTTT. It codes for CASSLDSRRNTGELFF.

V gene TRBV24-1 combines with J gene TRBJ1-1, with TRBD1 matching 7 bases. CDR1 is KGHDR and CDR2 is SFDVKD in the germline V gene. The V and J ends lost 4 bases and 4 bases, in that order; junction bases with no gene match: 8. CDR3 length equals 15 residues. The CDR3 loop is CATSELTGRITEAFF. CDR3 nucleotide sequence: TGTGCCACCAGTGAACTGACAGGGCGAATCACTGAAGCTTTCTTT.